The 19 T cell receptor beta chains below were found in one sample sequenced in a study of cytomegalovirus exposure and HLA in healthy donors. Primers included in the PCR were 60 Vbeta and 13 Jbeta primers. TCRdb's copy holds only in-frame clones and misses some; the assay was immunoSEQ multiplex PCR. The sample yields over 150,000 clones, roughly 80% seen once. Specimen: PBMCs. These receptors were collected from a human donor in good health.

The V gene is TRBV4-1, the J gene TRBJ2-3; TRBD2 matches 8 bases. This CDR3 is built from 20 residues. Germline CDR1 and CDR2: MGHRA and YSYEKL. Germline trimming cut 1 base from V and 0 bases from J; bases unmatched to any gene: 15. Here the CDR3 DNA reads TGCGCCAGCAGCCAAGCGGGTCCTAGCGGGTTAAAGGCTAGCACAGATACGCAGTATTTT. It encodes CASSQAGPSGLKASTDTQYF.

The table lists this clone with a count of one. The genes are TRBV7-2 and TRBJ2-5, with 8 positions matching TRBD1. The CDR3 has 14 residues. Germline V gene data show CDR1 as SGHTA and CDR2 as FQGNSA. Trimming at V came to 5 bases and at J to 2 bases, leaving 4 bases not matched to a gene. This chain's CDR3 is CASSPRTGQETQYF. The CDR3 bases are TGTGCCAGCAGCCCAAGGACAGGGCAAGAGACCCAGTACTTC. Together with reference TRBV7-2 and TRBJ2-5, the CDR3 gives the full variable domain: GAGVSQSPSNKVTEKGKDVELRCDPISGHTALYWYRQSLGQGLEFLIYFQGNSAPDKSGLPSDRFSAERTGGSVSTLTIQRTQQEDSAVYLCASSPRTGQETQYFGPGTRLLVL.

The rearrangement joins TRBV19 to TRBJ1-1; a possible D gene is TRBD1 (5 bases). Germline values: CDR1 LNHDA, CDR2 SQIVND (reference sequence). V was clipped by 7 bases and J by 2 bases, with 17 bases between them. The CDR3 covers 15 residues. The CDR3 protein is CASTLRRDGNTEAFF. CDR3 coding DNA: TGTGCCAGTACCCTGAGGAGGGACGGAAACACTGAAGCTTTCTTT.

The chain links TRBV4-3 to TRBJ2-7; 13 bases match TRBD2. Germline values: CDR1 LGHNA, CDR2 YSLEER. The CDR3 is 16 residues long. J was trimmed by 7 bases and V by 1 base; bases with no gene match: 7. The chain's CDR3 is CASSQGLAGGSEEQYF. The DNA for the CDR3 is TGCGCCAGCAGCCAAGGACTAGCGGGGGGATCGGAGGAGCAGTACTTC.

This chain links TRBV4-1 with TRBJ2-7; 8 nucleotides match TRBD2. The V gene's germline CDR1 is MGHRA and CDR2 YSYEKL. This CDR3 is 16 amino acids long. V lost 0 bases to trimming and J lost 3 bases; unmatched junction nucleotides: 7. The CDR3 DNA follows: TGCGCCAGCAGCCAAGATTCGAGCGGGGGAGGCTACGAGCAGTACTTC. Protein sequence: CASSQDSSGGGYEQYF.

The chain is built from TRBV5-6 and TRBJ2-5; the match to TRBD2 covers 13 bases. The junction had 5 bases not matched to a gene; V was cut back by 4 bases and J by 5 bases. The CDR3 spans 15 residues. Germline CDR1 reads SGHDT; CDR2 reads YYEEEE. CDR3 residues: CASSRTSGGEETQYF. The DNA for the CDR3 is TGTGCCAGCAGCCGGACTAGCGGGGGTGAGGAGACCCAGTACTTC.

This chain connects TRBV5-1 to TRBJ2-7; 7 bases match TRBD2. J was trimmed by 4 bases and V by 4 bases; bases with no gene match: 8. CDR3 length equals 14 residues. Germline-derived CDR1 and CDR2 are SGHRS and YFSETQ. The CDR3 is CASSLGEGGYEQYF. The CDR3 DNA reads TGCGCCAGCAGCCTTGGGGAGGGAGGGTACGAGCAGTACTTC.

The CDR3 region has the DNA TGTGCCAGTTCTACAGGGGGCGCGGGGCAGCCCCAGCATTTT. Translation: CASSTGGAGQPQHF. V usage is TRBV19 and J usage is TRBJ1-5, with 9 bases identical to TRBD1. Germline CDR1 and CDR2: LNHDA and SQIVND (reference sequence). The junction had 9 bases not matched to a gene; V was cut back by 8 bases and J by 7 bases. The length of the CDR3 is 14 residues.

The J gene is TRBJ2-1, the V gene TRBV5-1; 9 bases line up with TRBD2. With 1 base clipped from V and 8 bases from J, the junction kept 7 bases outside the gene matches. The CDR3 loop spans 15 amino acids. Germline CDR1 is SGHRS and CDR2 is YFSETQ. The CDR3 here is CASSLLSGGQDEQFF. As DNA, the CDR3 is TGCGCCAGCAGCTTGTTGAGCGGGGGGCAGGATGAGCAGTTCTTC. The whole variable domain, filled in from reference TRBV5-1 and TRBJ2-1, reads KAGVTQTPRYLIKTRGQQVTLSCSPISGHRSVSWYQQTPGQGLQFLFEYFSETQRNKGNFPGRFSGRQFSNSRSEMNVSTLELGDSALYLCASSLLSGGQDEQFFGPGTRLTVL.

The V and J genes are TRBV6-5 and TRBJ2-1, with D possibly being TRBD2 (6 bases). The germline CDR1 and CDR2 sequences are MNHEY and SVGAGI. This CDR3 contains 14 residues. Deletions cut 8 bases from V and 7 bases from J, with 18 bases between. The CDR3, as DNA: TGTGCCAGCTCCACTGGGGGGTACGGGAATGAGCAGTTCTTC. Protein: CASSTGGYGNEQFF.

V gene TRBV9 combines with J gene TRBJ2-1, with TRBD2 matching 15 bases. The V gene end was trimmed by 5 bases and the J gene end by 5 bases; junction bases not matched to a gene: 5. Per the germline V gene, CDR1 is SGDLS and CDR2 is YYNGEE. The CDR3 totals 16 residues. The CDR3 DNA reads as TGTGCCAGCAGTGGACTAGCGGGGGGGCCGGACAATGAGCAGTTCTTC. Translated: CASSGLAGGPDNEQFF.

This rearrangement joins TRBV4-1 to TRBJ1-5; 8 bases align to TRBD1. With 1 base clipped from V and 5 bases from J, the junction kept 4 bases outside the gene matches. The CDR3 has 15 amino acids. Germline V gives CDR1 MGHRA, CDR2 YSYEKL. CDR3 residues: CASSQGPGGDQPQHF. CDR3 DNA: TGCGCCAGCAGCCAAGGTCCAGGGGGCGATCAGCCCCAGCATTTT.

The rearrangement uses TRBV5-1 and TRBJ2-7; TRBD1 matches at 9 bases. With 1 base clipped from V and 5 bases from J, the junction kept 4 bases outside the gene matches. Per germline, CDR1 SGHRS and CDR2 YFSETQ. The CDR3 runs 14 residues. Here the CDR3 reads CASSLTGGFHEQYF. CDR3 DNA: TGCGCCAGCAGCTTGACAGGGGGCTTCCACGAGCAGTACTTC.

J is TRBJ1-4 and V is TRBV7-2; possibly TRBD1 for D (5 bases). The V gene lost 2 bases and the J gene lost 3 bases, with 10 bases spanning the gap. Germline CDR1 is SGHTA and CDR2 is FQGNSA. This CDR3 spans 15 amino acids. CDR3 bases: TGTGCCAGCAGCTTACAGGGCCCACCTAATGAAAAACTGTTTTTT. This sequence encodes CASSLQGPPNEKLFF.

The rearrangement uses TRBV18 and TRBJ1-5; possible D gene TRBD1, 6 bases. With 5 bases removed from V and 0 bases from J, the gap between germline ends came to 14 bases. Germline loops: CDR1 KGHSH, CDR2 LQKENI. The CDR3 is made up of 16 amino acids. This CDR3 reads CASSTTGQNSNQPQHF. The CDR3 DNA is TGTGCCAGCTCAACTACAGGACAGAATAGCAATCAGCCCCAGCATTTT. Variable domain in full (rest from reference TRBV18 and TRBJ1-5): NAGVMQNPRHLVRRRGQEARLRCSPMKGHSHVYWYRQLPEEGLKFMVYLQKENIIDESGMPKERFSAEFPKEGPSILRIQQVVRGDSAAYFCASSTTGQNSNQPQHFGDGTRLSIL.

The CDR3 DNA reads as TGTGCCAGCAGTTCAGGGGCCAGCTCTGGAAACACCATATATTTT. This codes for CASSSGASSGNTIYF. This chain links TRBV28 with TRBJ1-3; D is possibly TRBD1 (6 bases). Germline CDR1 reads MDHEN; CDR2 reads SYDVKM. The CDR3 extends over 15 amino acids. V dropped 4 bases and J dropped 0 bases, with 10 bases sitting between them.

This clone was seen more than once but under ten times. V usage is TRBV6-5 and J usage is TRBJ1-5, with 9 nucleotides matching TRBD1. The CDR3 runs to 14 residues. V lost 5 bases to trimming and J lost 2 bases; unmatched junction nucleotides: 1. Germline CDR1 MNHEY, CDR2 SVGAGI. CDR3 nucleotides: TGTGCCAGCAGTACAGGGGGCGGCAATCAGCCCCAGCATTTT. Its protein product is CASSTGGGNQPQHF.

As concerns this clone: The junction and the germline gene differ at one end; a read error may be behind it. This sequence joins TRBV7-9 and TRBJ1-2, with 7 bases aligning to TRBD1. CDR1 is SEHNR, CDR2 FQNEAQ, per germline (reference sequence). The CDR3 totals 15 residues. In DNA, the CDR3 is TGTTCCAGCAGCCTAGGGACAGATGAGAACTATGGCTACACCTTC. It translates to CSSSLGTDENYGYTF.

The chain is built from TRBV6-5 and TRBJ2-5, with 12 bases matching TRBD2. The last part of the DNA fits TRBJ2-7 better; the J call may be wrong. Germline V gene sequence: CDR1 MNHEY, CDR2 SVGAGI. The CDR3 is made up of 16 amino acids. The CDR3 loop is CASSSPRLAGAYEQYF. CDR3 nucleotides: TGTGCCAGCAGTTCTCCCCGACTAGCGGGGGCCTACGAGCAGTACTTC.